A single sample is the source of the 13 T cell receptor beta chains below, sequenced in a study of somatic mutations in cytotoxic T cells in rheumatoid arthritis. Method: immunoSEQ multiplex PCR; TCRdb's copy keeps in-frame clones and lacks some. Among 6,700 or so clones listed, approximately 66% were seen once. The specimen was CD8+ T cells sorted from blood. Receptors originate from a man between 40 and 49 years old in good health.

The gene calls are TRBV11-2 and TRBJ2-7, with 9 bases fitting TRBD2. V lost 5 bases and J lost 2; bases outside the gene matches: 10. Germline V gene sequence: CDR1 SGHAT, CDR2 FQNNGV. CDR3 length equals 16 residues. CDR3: CASSLAGSHGAYEQYF. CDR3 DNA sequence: TGTGCCAGCAGCCTAGCGGGGTCTCACGGAGCCTACGAGCAGTACTTC.

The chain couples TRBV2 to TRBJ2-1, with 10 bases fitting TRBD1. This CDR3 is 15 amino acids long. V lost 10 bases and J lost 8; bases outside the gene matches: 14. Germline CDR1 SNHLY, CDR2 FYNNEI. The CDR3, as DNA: TGTGCCACCAGCCGGGACAGGGGTGTTTCCTATGAGCAGTTCTTC. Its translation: CATSRDRGVSYEQFF.

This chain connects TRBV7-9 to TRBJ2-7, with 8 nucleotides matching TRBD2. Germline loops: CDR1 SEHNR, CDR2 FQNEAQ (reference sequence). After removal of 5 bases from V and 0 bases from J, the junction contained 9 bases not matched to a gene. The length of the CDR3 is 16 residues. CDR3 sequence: CASSLRASGFSYEQYF. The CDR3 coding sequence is TGTGCCAGCAGCCTCCGCGCTAGCGGGTTCTCCTACGAGCAGTACTTC.

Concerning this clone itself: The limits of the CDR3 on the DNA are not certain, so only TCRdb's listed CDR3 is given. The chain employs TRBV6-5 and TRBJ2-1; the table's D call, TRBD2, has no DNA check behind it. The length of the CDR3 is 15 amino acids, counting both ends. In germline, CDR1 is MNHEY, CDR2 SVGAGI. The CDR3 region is CASSSSAGAYNEQFF.

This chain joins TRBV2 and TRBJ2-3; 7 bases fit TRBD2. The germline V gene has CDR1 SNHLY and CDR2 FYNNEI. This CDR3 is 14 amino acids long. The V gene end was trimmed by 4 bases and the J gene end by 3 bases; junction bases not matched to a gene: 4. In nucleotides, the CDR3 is TGTGCCAGCAGTGGCGGGAGAGGGACAGATACGCAGTATTTT. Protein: CASSGGRGTDTQYF.

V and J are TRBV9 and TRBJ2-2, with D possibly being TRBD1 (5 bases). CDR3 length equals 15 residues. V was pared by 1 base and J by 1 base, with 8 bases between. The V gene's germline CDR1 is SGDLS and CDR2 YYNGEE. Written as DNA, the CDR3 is TGTGCCAGCAGCGTATCCAGGGAGAACACCGGGGAGCTGTTTTTT. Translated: CASSVSRENTGELFF.

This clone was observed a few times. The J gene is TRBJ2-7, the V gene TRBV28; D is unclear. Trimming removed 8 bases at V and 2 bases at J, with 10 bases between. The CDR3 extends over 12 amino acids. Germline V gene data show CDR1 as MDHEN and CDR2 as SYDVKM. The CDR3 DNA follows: TGTGCCAGCCGGTATGGGACCTACGAGCAGTACTTC. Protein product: CASRYGTYEQYF.

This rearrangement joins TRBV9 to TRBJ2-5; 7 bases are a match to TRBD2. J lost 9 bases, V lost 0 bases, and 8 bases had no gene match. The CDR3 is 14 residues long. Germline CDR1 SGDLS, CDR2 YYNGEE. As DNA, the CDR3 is TGTGCCAGCAGCGTAGCGGCGGGGGTGTCATCCCAGTACTTC. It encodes CASSVAAGVSSQYF.

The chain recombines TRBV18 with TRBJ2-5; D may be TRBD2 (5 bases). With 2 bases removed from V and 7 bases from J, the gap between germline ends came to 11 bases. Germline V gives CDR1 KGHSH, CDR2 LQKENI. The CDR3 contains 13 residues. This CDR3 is CASSPTPAGTQYF. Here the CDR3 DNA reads TGTGCCAGCTCACCAACGCCGGCGGGGACCCAGTACTTC.

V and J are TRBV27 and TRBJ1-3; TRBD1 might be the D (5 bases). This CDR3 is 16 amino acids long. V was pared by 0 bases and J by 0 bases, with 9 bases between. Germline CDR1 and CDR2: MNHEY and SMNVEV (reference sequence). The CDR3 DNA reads TGTGCCAGCAGTTTATCAGGGGTCTACTCTGGAAACACCATATATTTT. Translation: CASSLSGVYSGNTIYF.

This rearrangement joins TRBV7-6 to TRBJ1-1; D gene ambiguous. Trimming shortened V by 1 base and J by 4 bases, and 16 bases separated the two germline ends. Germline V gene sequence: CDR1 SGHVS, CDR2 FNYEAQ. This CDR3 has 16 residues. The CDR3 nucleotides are TGTGCCAGCAGCTTAGGTGTAACAGTCTCTGCCACTGAAGCTTTCTTT. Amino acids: CASSLGVTVSATEAFF. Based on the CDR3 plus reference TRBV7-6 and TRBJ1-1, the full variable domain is GAGVSQSPRYKVTKRGQDVALRCDPISGHVSLYWYRQALGQGPEFLTYFNYEAQQDKSGLPNDRFSAERPEGSISTLTIQRTEQRDSAMYRCASSLGVTVSATEAFFGQGTRLTVV.

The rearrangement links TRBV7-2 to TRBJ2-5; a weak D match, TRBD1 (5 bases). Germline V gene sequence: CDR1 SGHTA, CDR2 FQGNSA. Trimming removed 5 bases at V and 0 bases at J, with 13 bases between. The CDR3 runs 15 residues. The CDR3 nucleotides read TGTGCCAGCAGCCCCCGCAGGGCGTACCAAGAGACCCAGTACTTC. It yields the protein CASSPRRAYQETQYF.

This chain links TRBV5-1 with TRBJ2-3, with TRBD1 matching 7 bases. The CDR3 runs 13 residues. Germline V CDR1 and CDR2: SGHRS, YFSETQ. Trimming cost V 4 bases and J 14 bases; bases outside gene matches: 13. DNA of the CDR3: TGCGCCAGCAGCGGGGACAGTACCCAATATACGTATTTT. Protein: CASSGDSTQYTYF.